This T cell receptor beta chain was obtained from a study of cytomegalovirus exposure and HLA in healthy donors. Study results and caveats: Rarity marked most TCR sequences, yet some public TCRs occurred in many donors. The study flagged some 170 TCR beta chains as cytomegalovirus-associated. In vitro experiments confirmed that three CMV-associated chains were specific for CMV antigens.

The protocol was immunoSEQ multiplex PCR, while the TCRdb copy is restricted to in-frame clones and leaves out a portion. This table holds 150,000 to 200,000 clones, approximately 96% found once. The trim removed 8 bases at V and 3 bases at J, leaving 10 bases unmatched. There are 17 residues in the CDR3. Germline loops: CDR1 WSHSY, CDR2 SAAADI. As concerns this clone: Its target is unknown.

J is TRBJ2-3 and V is TRBV10-2; 14 nucleotides agree with TRBD2. Sequenced: PBMCs. This receptor was taken from a woman aged 18-30 years in good health and CMV-seronegative. CDR3 DNA sequence: TGCGCCAGCGGACGCCGACTAGCGGGGGGGCCGACAGATACGCAGTATTTT. Encoded protein: CASGRRLAGGPTDTQYF.